These 10 T cell receptor beta chains originate from one sample sequenced in a study of blood T cell repertoires in COVID-19. TCRdb keeps only in-frame clones here, not all; method: immunoSEQ multiplex PCR. The sample records approximately 350,000 clones, about 93% being singletons. The specimen sequenced was peripheral blood. Receptors originate from a woman younger than 30 who had recovered from COVID-19.

This sequence joins TRBV30 and TRBJ2-1, with a possible D match to TRBD2 (5 bases). Germline loops: CDR1 GTSNPN, CDR2 SVGIG (reference sequence). This CDR3 comprises 14 residues. The ends were cut back, 6 bases at V and 0 bases at J, with 12 bases in the middle. The CDR3 protein is CACRAVSSYNEQFF. As DNA, the CDR3 is TGTGCCTGTAGAGCGGTGAGCTCCTACAATGAGCAGTTCTTC.

The CDR3 DNA sequence: TGTGCCACCAGCAGAGATCCCGGGGGGTCCTCTGGAAACACCATATATTTT. It codes for CATSRDPGGSSGNTIYF. The chain links TRBV15 to TRBJ1-3; perhaps TRBD1 as D (5 bases). V was shortened by 0 bases and J by 0 bases, with 12 bases between the two germline ends. The CDR3 runs to 17 residues. Germline values: CDR1 LNHNV, CDR2 YYDKDF (reference sequence).

This chain joins TRBV14 and TRBJ2-2, with 10 bases lining up with TRBD1. This CDR3 spans 17 amino acids. The germline CDR1 and CDR2 sequences are SGHDN and FVKESK. The J segment lost 5 bases and the V segment lost 7 bases, leaving 13 bases of the junction unmatched. DNA of the CDR3: TGTGCCAGCAAAAAAGGGCCTACGGGACAGGGGACCGGGGAGCTGTTTTTT. Residues: CASKKGPTGQGTGELFF.

This clone was picked up one time. The chain is built from TRBV10-3 and TRBJ2-1; tentative D call: TRBD1 (5 bases). CDR3 size: 13 residues. Germline-derived CDR1 and CDR2 are ENHRY and SYGVKD. V lost 7 bases to trimming and J lost 4 bases, with 11 bases between them. CDR3 loop: CAITDTDYNEQFF. Written as DNA, the CDR3 is TGTGCCATCACGGACACTGATTACAATGAGCAGTTCTTC.

This rearrangement joins TRBV6-2 or TRBV6-3 to TRBJ1-1; no definite D call. The CDR3 has 12 residues. In germline, CDR1 is MNHEY, CDR2 SVGEGT. Trimming took 0 bases from V and 7 from J, leaving 6 bases between them. The CDR3 loop reads CASSYSILEAFF. CDR3 nucleotides: TGTGCCAGCAGTTACTCAATACTTGAAGCTTTCTTT.

This clone came up a few times. This chain connects TRBV19 to TRBJ2-2; D possibly corresponds to TRBD1 (6 bases). Between the trimmed V and J ends, which lost 5 bases and 4 bases, there was a span of 14 bases. Germline values: CDR1 LNHDA, CDR2 SQIVND (reference sequence). CDR3 length equals 15 residues. The CDR3 loop is CASSPTGTTTGELFF. CDR3 in DNA: TGTGCCAGTAGTCCCACCGGGACAACCACCGGGGAGCTGTTTTTT.

The chain employs TRBV18 and TRBJ2-5; 7 bases line up with TRBD2. CDR3 length: 17 residues. The V segment lost 3 bases and the J segment 5 bases; nucleotides outside the gene matches: 15. The V gene's germline CDR1 is KGHSH and CDR2 LQKENI. CDR3 sequence (DNA): TGTGCCAGCTCACCGAGGCGGGAGAGGGCCCCCCGGGAGACCCAGTACTTC. As protein: CASSPRRERAPRETQYF. Combining the CDR3 with reference TRBV18 and TRBJ2-5 gives the whole variable domain NAGVMQNPRHLVRRRGQEARLRCSPMKGHSHVYWYRQLPEEGLKFMVYLQKENIIDESGMPKERFSAEFPKEGPSILRIQQVVRGDSAAYFCASSPRRERAPRETQYFGPGTRLLVL.

This rearrangement joins TRBV30 to TRBJ2-1; the D gene is possibly TRBD1 (5 bases). V was trimmed by 0 bases and J by 4 bases, leaving 13 bases between them. Germline loops: CDR1 GTSNPN, CDR2 SVGIG (reference sequence). The CDR3 sequence is 15 residues long. The CDR3, as DNA: TGTGCCTGGAGTGTAGGGCGGACACAATACAATGAGCAGTTCTTC. Its protein product is CAWSVGRTQYNEQFF.

V usage is TRBV18 and J usage is TRBJ2-3, with TRBD2 matching over 13 bases. In germline, CDR1 is KGHSH, CDR2 LQKENI. CDR3 length: 17 amino acids. V shed 4 bases and J 6 bases; nucleotides not matched to a gene: 10. CDR3 DNA: TGTGCCAGCTCACGCTCCCGGACTAGCGGGAGACGTGATACGCAGTATTTT. This codes for CASSRSRTSGRRDTQYF. Full variable domain (outside the CDR3, taken from reference TRBV18 and TRBJ2-3): NAGVMQNPRHLVRRRGQEARLRCSPMKGHSHVYWYRQLPEEGLKFMVYLQKENIIDESGMPKERFSAEFPKEGPSILRIQQVVRGDSAAYFCASSRSRTSGRRDTQYFGPGTRLTVL.

V gene TRBV9 combines with J gene TRBJ2-6, with 7 bases that match TRBD1. CDR3 length equals 18 residues. Unmatched junction bases numbered 12, after V lost 3 bases and J lost 3 bases. CDR1 is SGDLS and CDR2 is YYNGEE in the germline V gene. The CDR3 bases are TGTGCCAGCAGCGCGGGACAGTCGTTAGGGTATGGGGCCAACGTCCTGACTTTC. Encoded protein: CASSAGQSLGYGANVLTF.